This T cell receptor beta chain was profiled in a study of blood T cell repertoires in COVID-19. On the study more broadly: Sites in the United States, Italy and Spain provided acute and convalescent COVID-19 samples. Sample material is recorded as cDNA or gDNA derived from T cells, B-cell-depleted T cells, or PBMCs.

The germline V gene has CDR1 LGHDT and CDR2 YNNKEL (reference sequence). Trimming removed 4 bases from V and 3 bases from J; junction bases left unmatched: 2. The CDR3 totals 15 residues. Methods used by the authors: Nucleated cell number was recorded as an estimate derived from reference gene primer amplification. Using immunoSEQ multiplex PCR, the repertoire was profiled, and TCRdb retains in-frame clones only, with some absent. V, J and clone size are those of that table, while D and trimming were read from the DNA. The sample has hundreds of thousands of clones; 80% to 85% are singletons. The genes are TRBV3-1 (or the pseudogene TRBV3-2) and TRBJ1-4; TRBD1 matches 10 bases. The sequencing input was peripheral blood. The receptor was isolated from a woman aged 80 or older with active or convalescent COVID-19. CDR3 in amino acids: CASSLGQGSNEKLFF. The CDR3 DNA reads TGTGCCAGCAGCCTGGGACAGGGGTCTAATGAAAAACTGTTTTTT.